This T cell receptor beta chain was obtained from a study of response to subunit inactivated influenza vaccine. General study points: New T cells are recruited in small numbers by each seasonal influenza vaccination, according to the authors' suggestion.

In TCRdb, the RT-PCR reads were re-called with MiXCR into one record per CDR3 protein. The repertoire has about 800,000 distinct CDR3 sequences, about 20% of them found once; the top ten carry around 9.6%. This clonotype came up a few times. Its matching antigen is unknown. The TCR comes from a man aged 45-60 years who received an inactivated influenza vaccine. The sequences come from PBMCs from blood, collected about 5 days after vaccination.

The CDR3 reads CASTQQTGNTEAFF. The CDR3 DNA is TGTGCCAGCACTCAACAGACAGGGAACACTGAAGCTTTCTTT. The chain couples TRBV5-5 to TRBJ1-1, with D perhaps TRBD1 (6 bases). Germline assignment: CDR1 SGHKS and CDR2 YYEKEE (reference sequence). The CDR3 has 14 amino acids. Trimming stripped 6 bases from V and 1 base from J, with 13 bases between.